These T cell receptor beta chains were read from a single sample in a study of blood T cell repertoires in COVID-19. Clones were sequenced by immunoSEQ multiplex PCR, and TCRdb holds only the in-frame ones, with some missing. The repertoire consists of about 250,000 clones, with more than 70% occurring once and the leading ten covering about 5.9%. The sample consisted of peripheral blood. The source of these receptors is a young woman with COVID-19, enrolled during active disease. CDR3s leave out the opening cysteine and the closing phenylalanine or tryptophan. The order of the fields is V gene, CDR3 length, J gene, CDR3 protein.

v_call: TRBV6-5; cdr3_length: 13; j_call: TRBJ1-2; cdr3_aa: ASSYSGTGGYGYT
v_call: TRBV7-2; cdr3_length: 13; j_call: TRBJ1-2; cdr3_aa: ASSSAGVRYRGYT
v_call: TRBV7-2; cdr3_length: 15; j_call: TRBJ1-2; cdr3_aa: ASSSHTLGQVGYGYT
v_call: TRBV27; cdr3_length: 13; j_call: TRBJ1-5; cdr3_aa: ASSFYTGGNQPQH
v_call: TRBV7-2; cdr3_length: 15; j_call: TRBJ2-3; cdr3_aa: ASSLAGLGQGPDTQY
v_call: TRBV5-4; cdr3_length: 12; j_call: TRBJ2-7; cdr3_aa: ASSWGQGPSEQY
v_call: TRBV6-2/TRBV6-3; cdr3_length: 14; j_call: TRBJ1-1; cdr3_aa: ASSYLVVRVGTEAF
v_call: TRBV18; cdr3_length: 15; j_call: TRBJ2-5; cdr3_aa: ASSPVRLAGYQETQY
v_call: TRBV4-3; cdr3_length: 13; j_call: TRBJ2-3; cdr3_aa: ASSQDSGSTDTQY
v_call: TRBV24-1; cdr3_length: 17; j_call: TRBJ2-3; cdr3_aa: ATSDIARADKLSTDTQY
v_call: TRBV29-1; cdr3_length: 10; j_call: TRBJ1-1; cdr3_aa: SVLHTGFEAF
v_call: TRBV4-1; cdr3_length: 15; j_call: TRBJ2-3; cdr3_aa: ASSQDAGQAGTDTQY
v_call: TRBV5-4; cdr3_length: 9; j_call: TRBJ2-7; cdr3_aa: ASSLAGEQY
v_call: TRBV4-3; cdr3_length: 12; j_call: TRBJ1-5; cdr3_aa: ASSQGTGNQPQH
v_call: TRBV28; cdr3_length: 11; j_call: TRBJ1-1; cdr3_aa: ASSYSGNTEAF
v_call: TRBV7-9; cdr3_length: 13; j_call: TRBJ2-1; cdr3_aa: ASSLGTGGWGEQF
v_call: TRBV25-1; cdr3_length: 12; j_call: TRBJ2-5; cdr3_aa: ASRSGWGGETQY
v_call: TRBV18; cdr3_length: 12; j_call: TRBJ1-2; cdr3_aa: ASSPGTVTNGYT
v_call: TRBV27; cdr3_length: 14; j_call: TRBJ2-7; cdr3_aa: ASTSFNRGGFYEQY
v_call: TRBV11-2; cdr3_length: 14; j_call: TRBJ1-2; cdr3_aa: ASSSGETEWGYGYT
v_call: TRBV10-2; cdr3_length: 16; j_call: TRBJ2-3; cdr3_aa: ASSTGLAGGPTADTQY
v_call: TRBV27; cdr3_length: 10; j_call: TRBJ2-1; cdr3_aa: ASSLEGYEQF
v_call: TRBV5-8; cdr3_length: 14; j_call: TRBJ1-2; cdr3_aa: ASSLETGSFNYGYT